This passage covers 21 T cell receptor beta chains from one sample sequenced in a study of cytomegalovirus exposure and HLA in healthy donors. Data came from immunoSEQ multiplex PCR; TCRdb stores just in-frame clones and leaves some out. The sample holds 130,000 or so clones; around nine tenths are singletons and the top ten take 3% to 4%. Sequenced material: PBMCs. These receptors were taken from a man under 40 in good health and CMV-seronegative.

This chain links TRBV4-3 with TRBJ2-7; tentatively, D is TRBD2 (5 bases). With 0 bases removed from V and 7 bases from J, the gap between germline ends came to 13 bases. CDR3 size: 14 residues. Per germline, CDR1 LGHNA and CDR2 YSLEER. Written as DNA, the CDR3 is TGCGCCAGCAGCCAAGATAGGGCGGGTGGAGAGCAGTACTTC. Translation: CASSQDRAGGEQYF.

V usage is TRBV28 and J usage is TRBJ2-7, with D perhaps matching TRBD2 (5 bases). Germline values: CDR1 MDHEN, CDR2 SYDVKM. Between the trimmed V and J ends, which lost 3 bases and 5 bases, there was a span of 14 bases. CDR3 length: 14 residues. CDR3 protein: CASSLELVSNEQYF. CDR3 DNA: TGTGCCAGCAGTTTGGAACTAGTAAGCAACGAGCAGTACTTC.

CDR3 protein: CASSLGFVGTEPGKLFF. The CDR3 coding sequence is TGTGCCAGCAGCTTAGGATTTGTTGGGACAGAGCCAGGAAAACTGTTTTTT. V and J are TRBV7-6 and TRBJ1-4; 7 nucleotides line up with TRBD1. J lost 10 bases, V lost 1 base, and 15 bases had no gene match. CDR3 size: 17 residues. Germline CDR1 and CDR2: SGHVS and FNYEAQ.

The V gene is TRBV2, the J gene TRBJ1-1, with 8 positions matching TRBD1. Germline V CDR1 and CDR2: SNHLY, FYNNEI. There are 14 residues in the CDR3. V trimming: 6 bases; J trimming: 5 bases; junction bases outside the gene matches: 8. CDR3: CASSTDRVRTEAFF. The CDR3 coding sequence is TGTGCCAGCAGCACGGACAGGGTTAGGACTGAAGCTTTCTTT. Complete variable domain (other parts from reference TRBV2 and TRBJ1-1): EPEVTQTPSHQVTQMGQEVILRCVPISNHLYFYWYRQILGQKVEFLVSFYNNEISEKSEIFDDQFSVERPDGSNFTLKIRSTKLEDSAMYFCASSTDRVRTEAFFGQGTRLTVV.

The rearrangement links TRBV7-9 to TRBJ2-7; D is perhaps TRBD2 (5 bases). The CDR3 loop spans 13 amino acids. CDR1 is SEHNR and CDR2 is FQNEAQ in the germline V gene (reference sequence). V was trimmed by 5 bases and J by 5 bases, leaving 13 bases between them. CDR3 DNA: TGTGCCAGCAGCCAGCCGGGGTCGGACGAGCAGTACTTC. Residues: CASSQPGSDEQYF.

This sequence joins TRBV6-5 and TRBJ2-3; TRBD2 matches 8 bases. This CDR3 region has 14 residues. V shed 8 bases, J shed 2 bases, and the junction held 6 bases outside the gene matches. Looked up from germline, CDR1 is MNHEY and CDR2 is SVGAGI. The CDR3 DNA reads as TGTGCCAGCGGTCGACTAGCGTTCACAGATACGCAGTATTTT. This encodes CASGRLAFTDTQYF.

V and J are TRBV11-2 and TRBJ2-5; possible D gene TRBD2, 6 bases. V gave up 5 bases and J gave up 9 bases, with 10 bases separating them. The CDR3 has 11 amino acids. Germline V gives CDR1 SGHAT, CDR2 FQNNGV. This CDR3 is CASSQIAAQYF. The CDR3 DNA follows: TGTGCCAGCAGCCAGATAGCGGCCCAGTACTTC.

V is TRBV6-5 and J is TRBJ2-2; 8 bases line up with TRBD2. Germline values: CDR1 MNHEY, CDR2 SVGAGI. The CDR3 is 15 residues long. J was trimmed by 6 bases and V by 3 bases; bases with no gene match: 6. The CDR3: CASSYLGLVAGELFF. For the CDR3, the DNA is TGTGCCAGCAGTTATTTGGGACTAGTTGCCGGGGAGCTGTTTTTT.

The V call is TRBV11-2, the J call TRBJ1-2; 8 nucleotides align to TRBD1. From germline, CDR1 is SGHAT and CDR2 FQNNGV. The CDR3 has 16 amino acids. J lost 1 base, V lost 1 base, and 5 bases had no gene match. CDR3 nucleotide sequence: TGTGCCAGCAGCTTAGGAGGACAGGGAGGTAACTATGGCTACACCTTC. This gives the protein CASSLGGQGGNYGYTF.

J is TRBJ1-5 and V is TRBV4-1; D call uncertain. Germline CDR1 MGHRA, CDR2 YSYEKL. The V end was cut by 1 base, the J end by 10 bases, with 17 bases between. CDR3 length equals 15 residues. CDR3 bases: TGCGCCAGCAGCCAAGTATTCAGGAACATTCAACCCCAGCATTTT. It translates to CASSQVFRNIQPQHF.

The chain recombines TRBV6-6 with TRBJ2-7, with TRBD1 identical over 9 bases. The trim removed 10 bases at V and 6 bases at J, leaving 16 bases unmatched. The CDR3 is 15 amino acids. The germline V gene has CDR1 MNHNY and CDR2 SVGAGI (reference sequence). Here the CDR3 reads CATARDRVGRGEQYF. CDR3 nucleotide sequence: TGTGCCACCGCCCGGGACAGGGTGGGTCGGGGCGAGCAGTACTTC.

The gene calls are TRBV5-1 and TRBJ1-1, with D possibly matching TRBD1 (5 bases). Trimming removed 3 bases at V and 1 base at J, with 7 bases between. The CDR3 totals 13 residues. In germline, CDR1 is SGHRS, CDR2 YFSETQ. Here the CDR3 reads CASSSTENTEAFF. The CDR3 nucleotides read TGCGCCAGCAGCTCGACAGAGAACACTGAAGCTTTCTTT.

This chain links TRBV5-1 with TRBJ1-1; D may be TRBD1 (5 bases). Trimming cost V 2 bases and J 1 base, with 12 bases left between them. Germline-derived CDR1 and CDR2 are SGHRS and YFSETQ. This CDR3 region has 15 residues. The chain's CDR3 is CASSLIHGQNTEAFF. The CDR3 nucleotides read TGCGCCAGCAGCTTAATTCACGGACAGAACACTGAAGCTTTCTTT. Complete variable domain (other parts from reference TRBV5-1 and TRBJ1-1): KAGVTQTPRYLIKTRGQQVTLSCSPISGHRSVSWYQQTPGQGLQFLFEYFSETQRNKGNFPGRFSGRQFSNSRSEMNVSTLELGDSALYLCASSLIHGQNTEAFFGQGTRLTVV.

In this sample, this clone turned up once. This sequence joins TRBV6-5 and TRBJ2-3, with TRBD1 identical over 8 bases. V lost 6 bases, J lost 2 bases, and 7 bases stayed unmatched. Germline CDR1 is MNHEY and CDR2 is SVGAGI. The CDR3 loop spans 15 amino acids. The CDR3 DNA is TGTGCCAGCAGGGGAACAGGGGGAGTCACAGATACGCAGTATTTT. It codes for CASRGTGGVTDTQYF.

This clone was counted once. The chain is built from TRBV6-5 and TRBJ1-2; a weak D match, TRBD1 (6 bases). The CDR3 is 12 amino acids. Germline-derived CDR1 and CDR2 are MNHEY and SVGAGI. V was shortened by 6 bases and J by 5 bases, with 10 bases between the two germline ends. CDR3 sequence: CASRDRRYGYTF. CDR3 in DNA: TGTGCCAGCAGAGACAGGAGGTATGGCTACACCTTC.

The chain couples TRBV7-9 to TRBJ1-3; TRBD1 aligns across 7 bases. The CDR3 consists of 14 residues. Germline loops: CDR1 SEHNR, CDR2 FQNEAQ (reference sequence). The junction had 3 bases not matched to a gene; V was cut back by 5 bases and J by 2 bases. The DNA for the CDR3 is TGTGCCAGCAGCCCTAGGGGGCCTGGAAACACCATATATTTT. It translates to CASSPRGPGNTIYF. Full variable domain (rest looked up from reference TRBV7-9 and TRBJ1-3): DTGVSQNPRHKITKRGQNVTFRCDPISEHNRLYWYRQTLGQGPEFLTYFQNEAQLEKSRLLSDRFSAERPKGSFSTLEIQRTEQGDSAMYLCASSPRGPGNTIYFGEGSWLTVV.

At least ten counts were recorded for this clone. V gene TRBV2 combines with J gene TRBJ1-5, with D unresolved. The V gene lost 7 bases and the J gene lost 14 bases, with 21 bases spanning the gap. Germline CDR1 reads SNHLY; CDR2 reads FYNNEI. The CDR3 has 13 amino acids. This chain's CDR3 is CASTRLVAERKHF. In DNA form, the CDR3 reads TGTGCCAGCACGCGGCTTGTCGCGGAGAGAAAGCATTTT.

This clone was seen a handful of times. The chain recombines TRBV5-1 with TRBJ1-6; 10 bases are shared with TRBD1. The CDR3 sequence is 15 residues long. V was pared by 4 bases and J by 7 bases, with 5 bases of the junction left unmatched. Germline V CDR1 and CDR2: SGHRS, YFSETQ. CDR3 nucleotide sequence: TGCGCCAGCAGCGCACCGGGACAGGGGAATTCACCCCTCCACTTT. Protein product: CASSAPGQGNSPLHF.

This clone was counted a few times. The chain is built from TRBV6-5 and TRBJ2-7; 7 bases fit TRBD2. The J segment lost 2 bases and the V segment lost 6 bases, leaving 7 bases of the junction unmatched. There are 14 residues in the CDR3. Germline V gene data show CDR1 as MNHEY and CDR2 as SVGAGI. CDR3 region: CASSPGTTTYEQYF. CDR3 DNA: TGTGCCAGCAGCCCCGGGACTACCACCTACGAGCAGTACTTC.

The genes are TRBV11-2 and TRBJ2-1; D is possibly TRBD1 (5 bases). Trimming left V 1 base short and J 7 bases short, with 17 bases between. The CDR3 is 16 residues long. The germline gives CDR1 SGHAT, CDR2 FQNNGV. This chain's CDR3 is CASSLAPQGDRNEQFF. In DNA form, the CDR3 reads TGTGCCAGCAGCTTAGCCCCCCAGGGCGATCGTAATGAGCAGTTCTTC.

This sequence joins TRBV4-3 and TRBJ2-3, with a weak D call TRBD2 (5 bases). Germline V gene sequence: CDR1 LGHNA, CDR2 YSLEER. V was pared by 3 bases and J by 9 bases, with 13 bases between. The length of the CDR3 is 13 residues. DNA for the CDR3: TGCGCCAGCAGCCAGGATGTCGGGGAAACGCAGTATTTT. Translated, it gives CASSQDVGETQYF.